The 24 T cell receptor beta chains below were found in one sample sequenced in a study of response to subunit inactivated influenza vaccine. TCRdb redid the calling of the RT-PCR reads with MiXCR, one entry per CDR3 protein. The table includes around 750,000 distinct CDR3 sequences, about 20% detected once. Sequenced material: PBMCs from blood, taken 5 to 6 days after vaccination. The receptors were gathered from a middle-aged man who received an inactivated influenza vaccine.

In this sample, this clonotype turned up a few times. This chain uses TRBV29-1 with TRBJ2-1; a possible D gene is TRBD1 (6 bases). Trimming removed 5 bases at V and 4 bases at J, with 9 bases between. The CDR3 consists of 12 residues. Germline V lookup: CDR1 SQVTM, CDR2 ANQGSEA. The CDR3 spells CSVTGHYNEQFF. The CDR3 nucleotides read TGCAGCGTTACGGGACATTACAATGAGCAGTTCTTC.

The chain is built from TRBV20-1 and TRBJ2-5; 8 bases align to TRBD2. The CDR3 is made up of 13 amino acids. V shed 6 bases, J shed 5 bases, and the junction held 8 bases outside the gene matches. Looked up from germline, CDR1 is DFQATT and CDR2 is SNEGSKA (reference sequence). CDR3 in DNA: TGCAGTGCAGCGACTAGCGTCTGGGAGACCCAGTACTTC. It specifies CSAATSVWETQYF.

The chain couples TRBV7-8 to TRBJ2-3; a weak D match, TRBD1 (5 bases). The V end was cut by 2 bases, the J end by 8 bases, with 23 bases between. Germline V gives CDR1 SGHVS, CDR2 FQNEAQ. The CDR3 runs to 17 residues. The CDR3 sequence is CASSLQSVRQGRITQYF. The CDR3 nucleotides read TGTGCCAGCAGCTTACAGTCTGTCCGCCAGGGTCGGATTACGCAGTATTTT.

This rearrangement joins TRBV15 to TRBJ2-3, with D perhaps TRBD1 (7 bases). Trimming stripped 9 bases from V and 6 bases from J, with 19 bases between. CDR3 length equals 14 residues. Germline V CDR1 and CDR2: LNHNV, YYDKDF (reference sequence). In nucleotides, the CDR3 is TGTGCCACGCAGCGCGGGACAGAGAAGGATACGCAGTATTTT. Its translation is CATQRGTEKDTQYF.

This clonotype has just a few counts. This sequence joins TRBV11-2 and TRBJ1-2; D gene ambiguous. Germline loops: CDR1 SGHAT, CDR2 FQNNGV. V was shortened by 5 bases and J by 4 bases, with 17 bases between the two germline ends. The CDR3 totals 15 residues. CDR3 DNA sequence: TGTGCCAGCAGCACAGCGGAAGGTCCGAGCTATGGCTACACCTTC. Residues: CASSTAEGPSYGYTF.

The chain has TRBV7-2 and TRBJ2-5; weak D call: TRBD2 (5 bases). This CDR3 spans 15 amino acids. The V gene's germline CDR1 is SGHTA and CDR2 FQGNSA. V gave up 6 bases and J gave up 1 base, with 15 bases separating them. CDR3 DNA: TGTGCCAGCAGTCCGGGAATGAGGTTCCAAGAGACCCAGTACTTC. This translates into CASSPGMRFQETQYF.

This clonotype has just a few counts. The rearrangement uses TRBV5-1 and TRBJ1-5, with 7 positions matching TRBD1. The CDR3 has 15 residues. CDR1 is SGHRS, CDR2 YFSETQ, per germline. V shed 1 base and J 6 bases; nucleotides not matched to a gene: 7. Here the CDR3 DNA reads TGCGCCAGCAGCTTGAATTCAGGGGGAGGTCAGCCCCAGCATTTT. This translates into CASSLNSGGGQPQHF.

This chain links TRBV27 with TRBJ2-7; D may be TRBD1 or TRBD2 (5 bases each). The germline V gene encodes CDR1 MNHEY and CDR2 SMNVEV (reference sequence). Trimming left V 7 bases short and J 2 bases short, with 12 bases between. The CDR3 is 13 amino acids. CDR3 sequence reads: CASKGTLAYEQYF. The CDR3 nucleotides read TGTGCCAGCAAGGGGACGCTCGCCTACGAGCAGTACTTC.

This clonotype has just a few counts. The chain has TRBV10-2 and TRBJ2-4, with 7 bases aligning to TRBD1. The germline CDR1 and CDR2 sequences are WSHSY and SAAADI. Germline trimming cut 8 bases from V and 0 bases from J; bases unmatched to any gene: 7. The CDR3 runs 15 residues. The CDR3 sequence is CASQNRGLAKNIQYF. The CDR3 DNA sequence: TGCGCCAGCCAAAACAGGGGCCTAGCCAAAAACATTCAGTACTTC.

This clonotype appeared a few times. This sequence joins TRBV10-2 and TRBJ1-6; 10 bases align to TRBD1. The CDR3 consists of 16 residues. CDR1 is WSHSY, CDR2 SAAADI, per germline. Losses at the gene ends were 6 bases for V and 3 bases for J; bases not matched to a gene: 5. CDR3 loop: CASRSGQGLYNSPLHF. CDR3 sequence (DNA): TGCGCCAGCAGGTCGGGACAGGGGCTCTATAATTCACCCCTCCACTTT.

Only a few counts were recorded for this clonotype. This rearrangement joins TRBV11-2 to TRBJ2-1; D might be TRBD2 (5 bases). In germline, CDR1 is SGHAT, CDR2 FQNNGV. This CDR3 spans 13 amino acids. V was pared by 0 bases and J by 5 bases, with 5 bases between. The chain's CDR3 is CASSLEEDNEQFF. DNA for the CDR3: TGTGCCAGCAGCTTAGAGGAGGACAATGAGCAGTTCTTC. Combining the CDR3 with reference TRBV11-2 and TRBJ2-1 gives the whole variable domain EAGVAQSPRYKIIEKRQSVAFWCNPISGHATLYWYQQILGQGPKLLIQFQNNGVVDDSQLPKDRFSAERLKGVDSTLKIQPAKLEDSAVYLCASSLEEDNEQFFGPGTRLTVL.

The V and J genes are TRBV12-3 or TRBV12-4 and TRBJ1-1, with 9 bases identical to TRBD1. V was pared by 3 bases and J by 3 bases, with 14 bases of the junction left unmatched. This CDR3 spans 18 amino acids. CDR3 loop: CASSLGVTGGAWDTEAFF. As DNA, the CDR3 is TGTGCCAGCAGTTTGGGTGTAACAGGGGGCGCCTGGGACACTGAAGCTTTCTTT.

This clonotype was detected a few times. This chain links TRBV29-1 with TRBJ2-3; TRBD2 aligns across 7 bases. J was trimmed by 1 base and V by 1 base; bases with no gene match: 2. This CDR3 contains 14 residues. CDR1 and CDR2 (germline): SQVTM, ANQGSEA. Written as DNA, the CDR3 is TGCAGCGTTGAAGTAAGCGGGGGCACAGATACGCAGTATTTT. It codes for CSVEVSGGTDTQYF.

This clonotype has a handful of counts. The chain links TRBV20-1 to TRBJ1-2; D is unresolved. Germline loops: CDR1 DFQATT, CDR2 SNEGSKA (reference sequence). Between the trimmed V and J ends, which lost 3 bases and 2 bases, there was a span of 16 bases. The CDR3 spans 15 residues. The CDR3: CSASIASLGNYGYTF. In DNA, the CDR3 is TGCAGTGCTAGTATTGCTAGCCTAGGGAACTATGGCTACACCTTC.

The chain uses TRBV7-9 and TRBJ2-7; D remains ambiguous. V lost 6 bases and J 2 bases, leaving 14 bases between the germline ends. CDR1 is SEHNR and CDR2 is FQNEAQ in the germline V gene (reference sequence). This CDR3 has 14 residues. This CDR3 reads CASSYDTNPYEQYF. For the CDR3, the DNA is TGTGCCAGCAGTTACGACACGAACCCCTACGAGCAGTACTTC. Combining the CDR3 with reference TRBV7-9 and TRBJ2-7 gives the whole variable domain DTGVSQNPRHKITKRGQNVTFRCDPISEHNRLYWYRQTLGQGPEFLTYFQNEAQLEKSRLLSDRFSAERPKGSFSTLEIQRTEQGDSAMYLCASSYDTNPYEQYFGPGTRLTVT.

J is TRBJ2-5 and V is TRBV11-2, with a tentative D call TRBD1 (5 bases). Trimming removed 3 bases from V and 4 bases from J, with 15 bases in between. CDR3 size: 15 residues. Germline V gene data show CDR1 as SGHAT and CDR2 as FQNNGV. The CDR3, as DNA: TGTGCCAGCAGCTTTCAGGGTCTGGGTGCAGAGACCCAGTACTTC. It yields the protein CASSFQGLGAETQYF. The complete variable domain, with remaining parts taken from reference TRBV11-2 and TRBJ2-5, reads EAGVAQSPRYKIIEKRQSVAFWCNPISGHATLYWYQQILGQGPKLLIQFQNNGVVDDSQLPKDRFSAERLKGVDSTLKIQPAKLEDSAVYLCASSFQGLGAETQYFGPGTRLLVL.

This clonotype was observed a handful of times. V usage is TRBV12-3 or TRBV12-4 and J usage is TRBJ1-5; D is undetermined. V was shortened by 6 bases and J by 4 bases, with 10 bases between the two germline ends. The CDR3 totals 13 residues. DNA for the CDR3: TGTGCCAGCAGACGGACGAATAATCAGCCCCAGCATTTT. It translates to CASRRTNNQPQHF.

The chain uses TRBV5-1 and TRBJ1-4; TRBD1 matches at 9 bases. Germline CDR1 reads SGHRS; CDR2 reads YFSETQ. The CDR3 runs to 14 residues. Unmatched junction bases numbered 7, after V lost 5 bases and J lost 8 bases. CDR3: CASSYGDRDEKLFF. The CDR3 nucleotides read TGCGCCAGCAGTTATGGGGACAGGGACGAAAAACTGTTTTTT.

This sequence joins TRBV11-2 and TRBJ2-1; no definite D call. In germline, CDR1 is SGHAT, CDR2 FQNNGV. Trimming pared 5 bases from V and 8 bases from J, leaving 13 bases between. The CDR3 covers 13 residues. CDR3 coding DNA: TGTGCCAGCAGCGTCAGCCGCATCTATGAGCAGTTCTTC. Protein: CASSVSRIYEQFF. Full variable domain (missing parts from reference TRBV11-2 and TRBJ2-1): EAGVAQSPRYKIIEKRQSVAFWCNPISGHATLYWYQQILGQGPKLLIQFQNNGVVDDSQLPKDRFSAERLKGVDSTLKIQPAKLEDSAVYLCASSVSRIYEQFFGPGTRLTVL.

This clonotype was observed a handful of times. V usage is TRBV2 and J usage is TRBJ2-3; D is possibly TRBD2 (5 bases). Germline-derived CDR1 and CDR2 are SNHLY and FYNNEI. CDR3 size: 12 residues. V lost 7 bases, J lost 12 bases, and 17 bases lay in between. The CDR3 DNA sequence: TGTGCCAGCACCGGACTGGACCCTACCCAGTATTTT. Translated, it gives CASTGLDPTQYF.

The sample holds a few counts of this clonotype. The chain couples TRBV20-1 to TRBJ2-1, with D uncertain. Germline lookup yields CDR1 DFQATT and CDR2 SNEGSKA (reference sequence). Trimming pared 1 base from V and 4 bases from J, leaving 8 bases between. CDR3 length equals 13 residues. In DNA, the CDR3 is TGCAGTGCTAGAGCTCCTAGTTACAATGAGCAGTTCTTC. Its protein is CSARAPSYNEQFF.

The V and J genes are TRBV14 and TRBJ2-7, with 9 bases fitting TRBD2. From germline, CDR1 is SGHDN and CDR2 FVKESK. CDR3 length equals 17 residues. J gave up 4 bases and V 1 base, and 11 bases lay outside the gene matches. This chain's CDR3 is CASSQGRPSGILYEQYF. The CDR3 DNA is TGTGCCAGCAGCCAAGGAAGACCTAGCGGGATTTTATACGAGCAGTACTTC.

The chain couples TRBV28 to TRBJ2-2, with D hard to call. Germline CDR1 and CDR2: MDHEN and SYDVKM. The CDR3 has 15 amino acids. V lost 5 bases and J lost 2, with 12 bases in between. CDR3 coding DNA: TGTGCCAGCAGTACCGAAACAGTAAACACCGGGGAGCTGTTTTTT. Translated, it gives CASSTETVNTGELFF.

This clonotype has at least ten counts. The chain joins TRBV29-1 to TRBJ2-1; TRBD2 matches at 11 bases. This CDR3 has 15 residues. V dropped 4 bases and J dropped 6; count of bases not matched to a gene: 8. Germline CDR1 and CDR2: SQVTM and ANQGSEA. The CDR3 protein is CSVVVTSGAPNEQFF. CDR3 nucleotide sequence: TGCAGCGTTGTTGTGACTAGCGGGGCTCCCAATGAGCAGTTCTTC.